What follows are 16 T cell receptor beta chains derived from one specimen sequenced in a study of PD-1 blockade in classical Hodgkin lymphoma (dated by TCRdb to between 2020 and 2021). The library was generated by the immunoSEQ multiplex PCR assay. TCRdb took over this immuneACCESS table, retaining in-frame rearrangements with V and J assigned. Such tables are incomplete; in checked studies, under half of the missing clones stem from an unresolved V gene, and the remainder is unexplained. The sample table shows 25,000 to 35,000 clones, and around 80% are seen once. The ten most abundant clones make up 15% to 20% of the sample. This specimen's time point label, per the study, means: cycle 4 day 1 (C4D1), after less than 7 weeks of nivolumab. Every trial patient had relapsed following autologous stem cell transplantation, and prior brentuximab vedotin exposure was what differed among cohorts A, B and C.

The source was peripheral blood mononuclear cells (PBMCs), collected before the fourth cycle of nivolumab. The receptors were sampled from a human donor with classical Hodgkin lymphoma.

The V and J genes are TRBV6-5 and TRBJ1-2, with 8 bases identical to TRBD1. The CDR3 is 13 amino acids. The V gene end was trimmed by 5 bases and the J gene end by 8 bases; junction bases not matched to a gene: 7. The V gene's germline CDR1 is MNHEY and CDR2 SVGAGI. The CDR3 nucleotides read TGTGCCAGCAGTCGAGGGACAGGTGCAGGCTACACCTTC. Translated: CASSRGTGAGYTF.

The gene calls are TRBV19 and TRBJ2-1, with 9 bases matching TRBD2. The CDR3 length is 13 residues. Losses at the gene ends were 7 bases for V and 9 bases for J; bases not matched to a gene: 7. Looked up from germline, CDR1 is LNHDA and CDR2 is SQIVND (reference sequence). For the CDR3, the DNA is TGTGCCAGTACAGCGGGAGGTTTTGGTGAGCAGTTCTTC. It encodes CASTAGGFGEQFF. The complete variable domain, with remaining parts taken from reference TRBV19 and TRBJ2-1, reads DGGITQSPKYLFRKEGQNVTLSCEQNLNHDAMYWYRQDPGQGLRLIYYSQIVNDFQKGDIAEGYSVSREKKESFPLTVTSAQKNPTAFYLCASTAGGFGEQFFGPGTRLTVL.

The V and J genes are TRBV7-7 and TRBJ2-1; 8 nucleotides agree with TRBD2. V shed 5 bases and J 3 bases; nucleotides not matched to a gene: 9. The germline V gene encodes CDR1 SSHAT and CDR2 FNYEAQ (reference sequence). CDR3 size: 16 residues. In DNA, the CDR3 is TGTGCCAGCAGCCCTGGAGCGGGAGAGTGCTACAATGAGCAGTTCTTC. Translating gives CASSPGAGECYNEQFF.

The chain links TRBV9 to TRBJ1-1, with 7 bases fitting TRBD1. The CDR3 covers 15 residues. The J segment lost 6 bases and the V segment lost 4 bases, leaving 12 bases of the junction unmatched. The germline V gene has CDR1 SGDLS and CDR2 YYNGEE. CDR3 sequence: CASSPRDSFVSEAFF. CDR3 in DNA: TGTGCCAGCAGCCCGAGGGACAGTTTCGTCTCTGAAGCTTTCTTT.

This clone has just one count. The genes are TRBV19 and TRBJ1-2; D is undetermined. This CDR3 has 14 amino acids. Germline V lookup: CDR1 LNHDA, CDR2 SQIVND (reference sequence). Trimming stripped 2 bases from V and 4 bases from J, with 11 bases between. Here the CDR3 DNA reads TGTGCCAGTAGTATAACGGCGGCCCCCTATGGCTACACCTTC. As protein: CASSITAAPYGYTF.

V usage is TRBV5-1 and J usage is TRBJ2-1, with 8 bases fitting TRBD1. V shed 7 bases, J shed 1 base, and the junction held 7 bases outside the gene matches. The CDR3 length is 15 residues. The germline V gene encodes CDR1 SGHRS and CDR2 YFSETQ. The CDR3 spells CASLPRTGSYNEQFF. CDR3 sequence (DNA): TGCGCCAGCCTCCCCCGGACAGGGTCCTACAATGAGCAGTTCTTC. Using reference TRBV5-1 and TRBJ2-1 for the parts outside the CDR3, the full variable domain is KAGVTQTPRYLIKTRGQQVTLSCSPISGHRSVSWYQQTPGQGLQFLFEYFSETQRNKGNFPGRFSGRQFSNSRSEMNVSTLELGDSALYLCASLPRTGSYNEQFFGPGTRLTVL.

The V and J genes are TRBV7-9 and TRBJ2-5; maybe TRBD1 (6 bases). Judging by the DNA end, TRBJ2-7 fits better; the J call may be wrong. Per germline, CDR1 SEHNR and CDR2 FQNEAQ (reference sequence). The CDR3 runs 14 residues. The CDR3 DNA sequence: TGTGCCAGCAGCTTAGAAGGGGGATACCACGAGCAGTACTTC. Protein product: CASSLEGGYHEQYF.

This chain connects TRBV2 to TRBJ1-2; D possibly corresponds to TRBD1 (5 bases). The V gene's germline CDR1 is SNHLY and CDR2 FYNNEI. The CDR3 contains 14 residues. V was clipped by 3 bases and J by 8 bases, with 16 bases between them. CDR3 loop: CASSDRVVLGGYTF. The CDR3 DNA reads TGTGCCAGCAGTGACAGGGTGGTTTTAGGGGGCTACACCTTC.

The chain has TRBV5-4 and TRBJ2-3, with 8 bases that match TRBD1. The junction had 11 bases not matched to a gene; V was cut back by 4 bases and J by 1 base. There are 17 residues in the CDR3. Germline V CDR1 and CDR2: SGHNT, YYREEE (reference sequence). Written as DNA, the CDR3 is TGTGCCAGCAGCCAACCAAAACCGGGACAGGGCACAGATACGCAGTATTTT. It specifies CASSQPKPGQGTDTQYF.

The chain carries TRBV30 and TRBJ1-4; 7 bases are shared with TRBD1. Germline V gives CDR1 GTSNPN, CDR2 SVGIG (reference sequence). The junction had 6 bases not matched to a gene; V was cut back by 6 bases and J by 8 bases. The CDR3 extends over 12 amino acids. CDR3 protein: CACRGIQEKLFF. The CDR3 bases are TGTGCCTGCAGGGGGATTCAGGAAAAACTGTTTTTT.

This clone was seen only once. The chain is built from TRBV5-1 and TRBJ2-7; D unclear. Germline assignment: CDR1 SGHRS and CDR2 YFSETQ. The CDR3 has 16 residues. With 3 bases removed from V and 0 bases from J, the gap between germline ends came to 16 bases. CDR3 bases: TGCGCCAGCAGCTCGCCCTCTGACAAGAGCTCCTACGAGCAGTACTTC. Protein sequence: CASSSPSDKSSYEQYF.

V usage is TRBV6-1 and J usage is TRBJ1-5, with 10 positions matching TRBD1. Per the germline V gene, CDR1 is MNHNS and CDR2 is SASEGT. Trimming cost V 6 bases and J 4 bases; bases outside gene matches: 6. CDR3 length: 15 amino acids. The CDR3 protein is CASSLEGQGNQPQHF. In DNA, the CDR3 is TGTGCCAGCAGCCTCGAGGGACAGGGGAATCAGCCCCAGCATTTT.

The V call is TRBV29-1, the J call TRBJ2-3, with no clear D. From germline, CDR1 is SQVTM and CDR2 ANQGSEA. CDR3 length: 15 amino acids. The V end was cut by 7 bases, the J end by 2 bases, with 19 bases between. CDR3 sequence: CSAALVAYPTDTQYF. The DNA of the CDR3 is TGCAGCGCCGCCCTTGTGGCGTACCCCACAGATACGCAGTATTTT.

By share, this clone ranks as medium-sized. This sequence joins TRBV5-5 and TRBJ2-1, with a weak D call TRBD2 (6 bases). The germline gives CDR1 SGHKS, CDR2 YYEKEE (reference sequence). Trimming took 2 bases from V and 8 from J, leaving 20 bases between them. The length of the CDR3 is 16 residues. The CDR3 reads CASSFSVVSGEDEQFF. CDR3 coding DNA: TGTGCCAGCAGCTTCTCTGTGGTTTCGGGAGAAGATGAGCAGTTCTTC.

This chain links TRBV30 with TRBJ2-7, with D possibly being TRBD1 or TRBD2 (5 bases each). CDR1 and CDR2 (germline): GTSNPN, SVGIG (reference sequence). V was cut by 2 bases and J by 5 bases, with 22 bases left in between. CDR3 length equals 16 residues. The CDR3: CAWSTPRWGPTNEQYF. DNA for the CDR3: TGTGCCTGGAGTACGCCCCGATGGGGACCCACCAACGAGCAGTACTTC. Full variable domain (missing parts from reference TRBV30 and TRBJ2-7): SQTIHQWPATLVQPVGSPLSLECTVEGTSNPNLYWYRQAAGRGLQLLFYSVGIGQISSEVPQNLSASRPQDRQFILSSKKLLLSDSGFYLCAWSTPRWGPTNEQYFGPGTRLTVT.

The gene calls are TRBV7-8 and TRBJ1-5, with a tentative D call TRBD1 (5 bases). The germline gives CDR1 SGHVS, CDR2 FQNEAQ. The CDR3 has 14 residues. V was pared by 1 base and J by 4 bases, with 8 bases between. The chain's CDR3 is CASSLDRGNQPQHF. The CDR3 DNA reads TGTGCCAGCAGCTTAGATCGGGGGAATCAGCCCCAGCATTTT.